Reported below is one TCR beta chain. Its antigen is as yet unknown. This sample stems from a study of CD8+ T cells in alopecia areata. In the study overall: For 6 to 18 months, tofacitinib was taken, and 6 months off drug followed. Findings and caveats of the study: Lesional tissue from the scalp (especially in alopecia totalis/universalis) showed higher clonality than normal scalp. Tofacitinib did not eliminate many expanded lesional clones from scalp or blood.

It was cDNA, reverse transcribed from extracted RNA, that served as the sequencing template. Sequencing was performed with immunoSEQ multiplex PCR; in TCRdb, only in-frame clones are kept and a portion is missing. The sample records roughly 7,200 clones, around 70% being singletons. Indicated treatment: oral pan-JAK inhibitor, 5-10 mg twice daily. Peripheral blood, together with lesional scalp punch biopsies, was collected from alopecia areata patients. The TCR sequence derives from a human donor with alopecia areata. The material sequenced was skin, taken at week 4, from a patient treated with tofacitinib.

CDR3 in DNA: TGTGCCAGCAGTGAAGCATCCGGGGGGAGGTACGAGCAGTACTTC. Protein: CASSEASGGRYEQYF. This chain uses TRBV2 with TRBJ2-7; TRBD2 matches at 7 bases. The trim removed 0 bases at V and 4 bases at J, leaving 6 bases unmatched. This CDR3 region has 15 residues. CDR1 and CDR2 from the germline V gene are SNHLY and FYNNEI. The variable domain in full, completed from reference TRBV2 and TRBJ2-7, reads EPEVTQTPSHQVTQMGQEVILRCVPISNHLYFYWYRQILGQKVEFLVSFYNNEISEKSEIFDDQFSVERPDGSNFTLKIRSTKLEDSAMYFCASSEASGGRYEQYFGPGTRLTVT.